The present entry profiles one T cell receptor (beta chain) with its context. In the original analysis: By means of reference gene primer amplification, nucleated cell counts were estimated. The table came from immunoSEQ multiplex PCR; TCRdb's copy has only in-frame clones and leaves some out. The DNA was the basis for D and trimming; V, J and clone size are from that table. The data contain approximately 200,000 clones, about 83% of them seen just once; the ten biggest clones take up about 6%. Trimming cost V 6 bases and J 6 bases; bases outside gene matches: 7. Germline V CDR1 and CDR2: LNHDA, SQIVND (reference sequence). The length of the CDR3 is 14 residues. The data were obtained in a study of blood T cell repertoires in COVID-19. On the study more broadly: Material from acute and convalescent COVID-19 was sourced from the United States, Italy and Spain. Nucleic acid was either cDNA or gDNA, and it came from T cells, B-cell-depleted T cells, or PBMCs.

The sequenced sample consisted of peripheral blood. The V and J genes are TRBV19 and TRBJ1-2, with TRBD1 identical over 10 bases. The sequence was collected from a man aged 60 to 69 who had recovered from COVID-19. CDR3 in amino acids: CASRSDGTGDGYTF. CDR3 nucleotides: TGTGCCAGTAGATCGGATGGGACAGGGGATGGCTACACCTTC.